This T cell receptor (beta chain) comes out of a study of shared clonotypes between healthy human individuals. Whole-study findings and limits: Investigators expected sequencing depth to affect clonotype sharing among donors. It was the few donors that limited the genetic and exposure-history diversity represented. Some clonotypes were shared by all four sorted-subset donors, while others were not shared. The non-shared ones had lower generation probabilities than the shared ones.

Assay: immunoSEQ multiplex PCR; the TCRdb copy retains only in-frame clones and omits some. The table records just over 2,000,000 clones, 85% to 95% of them present only once. Concerning this clone itself: Its target is not known.

Trimming took 4 bases from V and 5 from J, leaving 12 bases between them. CDR1 is SGHNT, CDR2 YYREEE, per germline (reference sequence). The CDR3 spans 14 residues. What was sequenced was naive CD4+ T cells sorted from blood. Indicated subset: CD45RA+ positively selected. The chain employs TRBV5-4 and TRBJ2-2, with D possibly TRBD1 on 5 matching bases. The sequence was collected from a man younger than 30 in good health. In DNA form, the CDR3 reads TGTGCCAGCAGCCTCCTAACAGGAACCGGGGAGCTGTTTTTT. This codes for CASSLLTGTGELFF.